This TCR beta chain was captured by sequencing in a study of early T cells in non-severe SARS-CoV-2 infection (dated by TCRdb to the early 2020s). Notes on the research overall: TCR sequencing used bulk RNA from unsorted whole blood, so alpha and beta chains could not be paired. Overall results and qualifications from the work: VDJdb matching was skewed toward anti-spike CD8 responses, so virus-specific expansions were likely underestimated and private and CD4 specificities were missed.

Libraries were made using 5' RACE. Sequencer: NextSeq 500. Unique molecular identifiers were attached to individual cDNA molecules in the TCR library protocol so that sequencing error and PCR bias could be corrected. TCR alpha and beta chains were both sequenced, and the abundances of alpha and beta sequences in each sample were closely correlated with each other. As for the authors' bioinformatics: Decombinator V4 was used to annotate the V gene, J gene and CDR3 of the TCR sequences. TCRs were defined as expanded if a significant change between any two time points was detected under a Poisson model with p below 0.0001. TCR abundances were normalised to the total number of TCRs sequenced per sample and were expressed as counts per million. TRAV1-2 paired with TRAJ12, TRAJ20 or TRAJ33 defined MAIT TCRs, while TRAV10 paired with TRAJ18 defined iNKT TCRs. VDJdb, accessed 1 November 2021, was searched for CMV, EBV and SARS-CoV-2 annotated TCRs, excluding TCRs annotated for multiple antigens. The public reads were reprocessed in TCRdb via fastp at Q25 and MiXCR, keeping in-frame beta chains. Every distinct CDR3 protein forms one entry, paired with its most common genes and DNA. The V and J calls were not made by the authors but by TCRdb's processing. This sample comprises some 28,000 distinct CDR3 sequences, 5.8% of them detected only once. The ten largest clonotypes hold about 5% of the sample.

V is cut by 3 bases and J by 8 bases, and the space between the germline ends is 11 bases. The germline V gene encodes CDR1 LNHNV and CDR2 YYDKDF (reference sequence). The CDR3, cysteine through phenylalanine, is 13 amino acids long. Just CDR3 DNA is preserved here, 39 bases in frame from base 1. This clonotype showed up many times. The target of this receptor is not known. The record has no base qualities; no much larger clone is one base away. The study was a case-control design nested within a healthcare worker cohort in London, UK, with weekly nasopharyngeal swab PCR tests and blood sampling. Between 23 and 31 March 2020, the week of the UK lockdown, healthcare workers were enrolled and then followed up weekly for as long as 16 weeks.

Sequenced: whole blood. The TCR comes from an adult who was a healthcare worker with PCR-confirmed SARS-CoV-2 infection or an uninfected control (not recorded which). In this chain, TRBV15 is recombined with TRBJ2-1, with TRBD2 perhaps the D gene, on 6 matching bases. The nucleotides are TGTGCCACCAGCAGCCGATGGGAGGATGAGCAGTTCTTC. The translation is CATSSRWEDEQFF.